The clone carrying this T cell receptor (beta chain) was seen many times. The antigen is undetermined. The entry originates in a study of T cells after yellow fever vaccination. Study overall: When fractions had low cell numbers, they were prepared with SMART-Seq v4 Ultra Low Input.

Germline assignment: CDR1 ENHRY and CDR2 SYGVKD. V was trimmed by 6 bases and J by 1 base, leaving 12 bases between them. The CDR3 totals 15 residues. MiXCR, run by TCRdb on the 5' RACE reads, gives a single entry per CDR3 protein. Among 160,000 or so distinct CDR3 sequences listed, almost 7% were seen once. Study results and limitations: A small share of clonotypes appeared in both CD4 and CD8 compartments. When the response was secondary, it was weaker but reached its peak faster, day 5 versus 15. Reappearance after the booster was seen for most primary-vaccination clones, at 95% to 98% CD4 and 75% to 90% CD8.

This TCR derives from a man aged 18 to 30 who received the YFV17D yellow fever vaccine. This sequence joins TRBV10-3 and TRBJ2-2, with a weak D call TRBD1 (6 bases). Source: CD4+ T cells sorted from PBMCs, taken around 5 days after the first yellow fever vaccination. In nucleotides, the CDR3 is TGTGCCATCAGCAGAGACAGGTTGAACACCGGGGAGCTGTTTTTT. Translation: CAISRDRLNTGELFF.